The rows below give T cell receptor beta chains drawn from one sample of a study of PD-1 blockade in mismatch repair-deficient tumors. Method: immunoSEQ multiplex PCR; TCRdb's copy keeps in-frame clones and lacks some. This table holds about 60,000 clones, approximately 88% found once. Sample: peripheral blood, taken 52 weeks after starting pembrolizumab. These receptors all stem from an adult with mismatch repair-deficient cancer. The CDR3 runs from the conserved cysteine through the conserved F or W. The order of the fields is V gene, D gene, J gene, clone size, CDR3 protein, CDR3 DNA. A D gene is named only where the DNA matches it firmly. Rows may omit the clone size; those that give it use once, few, many or a size class.

v_gene: TRBV5-5; d_gene: -; j_gene: TRBJ1-3; abundance: once; CDR3aa: CASSPSPSSGNTIYF; CDR3nt: TGTGCCAGCAGCCCGTCTCCCAGCTCTGGAAACACCATATATTTT
v_gene: TRBV6-5; d_gene: -; j_gene: TRBJ2-7; abundance: -; CDR3aa: CASSYSTGAIRYEQYF; CDR3nt: TGTGCCAGCAGTTACTCGACGGGGGCTATTAGGTACGAGCAGTACTTC
v_gene: TRBV18; d_gene: -; j_gene: TRBJ1-1; abundance: -; CDR3aa: CASSPTSDLMNTEAFF; CDR3nt: TGTGCCAGCTCACCAACGAGCGATCTCATGAACACTGAAGCTTTCTTT
v_gene: TRBV18; d_gene: -; j_gene: TRBJ2-1; abundance: once; CDR3aa: CASSDPVNNEQFF; CDR3nt: TGTGCCAGCTCAGACCCGGTGAACAATGAGCAGTTCTTC
v_gene: TRBV11-3; d_gene: -; j_gene: TRBJ1-4; abundance: -; CDR3aa: CASSFVLDRSFTTNEKLFF; CDR3nt: TGTGCCAGCAGCTTCGTCTTAGACAGGAGTTTTACAACTAATGAAAAACTGTTTTTT
v_gene: TRBV6-1; d_gene: -; j_gene: TRBJ1-5; abundance: -; CDR3aa: CAIQGSGQPQHF; CDR3nt: TGTGCCATCCAGGGTTCAGGTCAGCCCCAGCATTTT
v_gene: TRBV7-6; d_gene: -; j_gene: TRBJ1-1; abundance: once; CDR3aa: CASSSLGGGNTEAFF; CDR3nt: TGTGCCAGCAGCTCCCTTGGGGGGGGAAACACTGAAGCTTTCTTT
v_gene: TRBV27; d_gene: TRBD2; j_gene: TRBJ2-7; abundance: -; CDR3aa: CASSSPSGSGLYEQYF; CDR3nt: TGTGCCAGCAGTTCGCCCAGCGGGAGTGGGCTATACGAGCAGTACTTC
v_gene: TRBV28; d_gene: -; j_gene: TRBJ1-1; abundance: -; CDR3aa: CASTRQTPEAFF; CDR3nt: TGTGCCAGCACTCGACAGACCCCTGAAGCTTTCTTT
v_gene: TRBV5-4; d_gene: -; j_gene: TRBJ2-7; abundance: once; CDR3aa: CASSQTGRDYEQYF; CDR3nt: TGTGCCAGCAGCCAAACAGGGAGGGACTACGAGCAGTACTTC
v_gene: TRBV6-6; d_gene: TRBD1; j_gene: TRBJ2-7; abundance: -; CDR3aa: CASSPTGTGGEQYF; CDR3nt: TGTGCCAGCAGTCCTACCGGGACAGGGGGCGAGCAGTACTTC
v_gene: TRBV19; d_gene: -; j_gene: TRBJ2-2; abundance: -; CDR3aa: CASSIGDNTGELFF; CDR3nt: TGTGCCAGTAGTATAGGGGACAACACCGGGGAGCTGTTTTTT
v_gene: TRBV19; d_gene: -; j_gene: TRBJ1-5; abundance: -; CDR3aa: CASKRGSNQPQHF; CDR3nt: TGTGCCAGTAAAAGGGGTAGCAATCAGCCCCAGCATTTT
v_gene: TRBV27; d_gene: TRBD1; j_gene: TRBJ2-5; abundance: -; CDR3aa: CASRPNRGGFETQYF; CDR3nt: TGTGCCAGCAGACCCAACAGGGGCGGGTTCGAGACCCAGTACTTC
v_gene: TRBV19; d_gene: TRBD2; j_gene: TRBJ2-7; abundance: -; CDR3aa: CASSITLAGQYEQYF; CDR3nt: TGTGCCAGTAGTATAACGCTAGCGGGACAATACGAGCAGTACTTC
v_gene: TRBV7-6; d_gene: TRBD1; j_gene: TRBJ2-7; abundance: -; CDR3aa: CASSPGTGKTYEQYF; CDR3nt: TGTGCCAGCAGCCCCGGGACAGGAAAGACCTACGAGCAGTACTTC
v_gene: TRBV5-1; d_gene: TRBD1; j_gene: TRBJ1-1; abundance: -; CDR3aa: CASSLGQGENTEAFF; CDR3nt: TGCGCCAGCAGCTTGGGACAGGGAGAGAACACTGAAGCTTTCTTT
v_gene: TRBV11-2; d_gene: TRBD2; j_gene: TRBJ2-7; abundance: -; CDR3aa: CASSLGAGSYEQYF; CDR3nt: TGTGCCAGCAGCTTAGGAGCGGGATCCTACGAGCAGTACTTC
v_gene: TRBV29-1; d_gene: -; j_gene: TRBJ2-5; abundance: -; CDR3aa: CSVANQETQYF; CDR3nt: TGCAGCGTTGCCAATCAAGAGACCCAGTACTTC
v_gene: TRBV10-1; d_gene: -; j_gene: TRBJ2-7; abundance: -; CDR3aa: CASSEKGPPDYEQYF; CDR3nt: TGCGCCAGCAGTGAGAAGGGGCCCCCGGACTACGAGCAGTACTTC
v_gene: TRBV4-1; d_gene: -; j_gene: TRBJ2-7; abundance: once; CDR3aa: CASSRLFEDYEQYF; CDR3nt: TGCGCCAGCAGCCGACTATTTGAGGACTACGAGCAGTACTTC
v_gene: TRBV10-3; d_gene: TRBD1; j_gene: TRBJ1-1; abundance: -; CDR3aa: CAIRLGQMNTEAFF; CDR3nt: TGTGCCATCCGTCTGGGACAGATGAACACTGAAGCTTTCTTT